The 11 T cell receptor beta chains listed next were all sequenced from one sample in a study of beta chain features in type 1 diabetes. General observations from the study: Researchers report that Type 1 diabetes patients had moderately but significantly shorter TCRB CDR3s across all four CD4+ subsets.

Their specific antigens are unknown. As every portion of the isolated RNA was reverse transcribed, the sequencing read expressed TCRB transcripts. Data came from immunoSEQ multiplex PCR; TCRdb stores just in-frame clones and leaves some out. The data contain almost 350,000 clones, 7% to 10% of them singletons. Sequenced sample: central memory CD4+ T cells from blood. The receptors come from a man aged 25 to 45 with type 1 diabetes.

This clone was picked up a small number of times. In the same sample, other DNA sequences code for this CDR3. V usage is TRBV9 and J usage is TRBJ1-3; 7 bases fit TRBD1. V lost 1 base, J lost 3 bases, and 7 bases stayed unmatched. The CDR3 consists of 16 residues. Germline V lookup: CDR1 SGDLS, CDR2 YYNGEE. CDR3 in DNA: TGTGCCAGCAGCGTAAGTCCGACAGGGAGTGGAAACACCATATATTTT. Translated: CASSVSPTGSGNTIYF.

The table lists this clone with a few counts. The gene calls are TRBV7-2 and TRBJ2-2; weak D call: TRBD2 (5 bases). CDR3 length: 14 residues. V gave up 4 bases and J gave up 6 bases, with 12 bases separating them. Germline CDR1 and CDR2: SGHTA and FQGNSA. CDR3 in DNA: TGTGCCAGCAGCTCCCTGACCGGGGCCGGGGAGCTGTTTTTT. This codes for CASSSLTGAGELFF.

This clone has a handful of counts. The gene calls are TRBV6-1 and TRBJ1-4, with TRBD1 identical over 9 bases. CDR1 MNHNS and CDR2 SASEGT come from the germline V gene. There are 14 residues in the CDR3. The trim removed 6 bases at V and 7 bases at J, leaving 6 bases unmatched. The CDR3 nucleotides read TGTGCCAGCAGAGCGGGACAGGGAGGTGAAAAACTGTTTTTT. Translated: CASRAGQGGEKLFF.

The chain couples TRBV2 to TRBJ2-5; D not certain. V lost 6 bases and J lost 4, with 6 bases in between. Germline CDR1 SNHLY, CDR2 FYNNEI. The CDR3 has 11 residues. CDR3 bases: TGTGCCAGCAGGCTGTCAGAGACCCAGTACTTC. Residues: CASRLSETQYF.

The V call is TRBV6-6, the J call TRBJ2-7; 15 bases align to TRBD2. Per the germline V gene, CDR1 is MNHNY and CDR2 is SVGAGI (reference sequence). This CDR3 has 15 amino acids. Losses at the gene ends were 6 bases for V and 5 bases for J; bases not matched to a gene: 5. CDR3 sequence: CASSIGTSGGNEQYF. DNA of the CDR3: TGTGCCAGCAGCATCGGGACTAGCGGGGGGAACGAGCAGTACTTC.

The chain couples TRBV11-2 to TRBJ2-7; 9 bases agree with TRBD2. With V trimmed by 5 bases and J by 5 bases, 13 bases remained unmatched. This CDR3 is 16 amino acids long. The germline V gene encodes CDR1 SGHAT and CDR2 FQNNGV. In DNA form, the CDR3 reads TGTGCCAGCAGCACCGGGACTAGCTCATTTAATCACGAGCAGTACTTC. Translated, it gives CASSTGTSSFNHEQYF.

This chain connects TRBV7-8 to TRBJ2-1; possibly TRBD2 for D (5 bases). CDR1 is SGHVS, CDR2 FQNEAQ, per germline. This CDR3 spans 14 amino acids. The germline V and J ends were trimmed by 0 bases and 8 bases, with 11 bases remaining between them. The CDR3 DNA follows: TGTGCCAGCAGCTTAGCTTTTCGGGAACATGAGCAGTTCTTC. Protein: CASSLAFREHEQFF.

This clone came up a few times. The V and J genes are TRBV4-3 and TRBJ2-2; the D gene is possibly TRBD2 (6 bases). This CDR3 has 16 residues. Trimming removed 0 bases from V and 5 bases from J, with 13 bases in between. CDR1 is LGHNA and CDR2 is YSLEER in the germline V gene. This chain's CDR3 is CASSQDMVAETGELFF. CDR3 in DNA: TGCGCCAGCAGCCAAGATATGGTAGCGGAAACCGGGGAGCTGTTTTTT.

A few counts support this clone. V gene TRBV6-5 combines with J gene TRBJ2-7, with a possible D match to TRBD2 (6 bases). Trimming cost V 6 bases and J 8 bases, with 14 bases left between them. Germline CDR1 is MNHEY and CDR2 is SVGAGI. This CDR3 is 12 amino acids long. CDR3 bases: TGTGCCAGCAGCACCCCGGCGGGACAGCAGTACTTC. Amino acid sequence: CASSTPAGQQYF.

This clone was observed a handful of times. V is TRBV30 and J is TRBJ1-2; D is undetermined. V lost 3 bases and J lost 4, with 12 bases in between. The CDR3 has 13 amino acids. Germline V gene data show CDR1 as GTSNPN and CDR2 as SVGIG (reference sequence). The CDR3 protein is CAWRISGGYGYTF. DNA for the CDR3: TGTGCCTGGAGAATCAGCGGCGGCTATGGCTACACCTTC.

A few counts support this clone. The chain has TRBV30 and TRBJ2-3; D unresolved. The germline V and J ends were trimmed by 0 bases and 3 bases, with 13 bases remaining between them. The germline V gene encodes CDR1 GTSNPN and CDR2 SVGIG (reference sequence). The CDR3 spans 15 residues. In nucleotides, the CDR3 is TGTGCCTGGAGTGTCTTACCCCCAGGTACAGATACGCAGTATTTT. Its translation: CAWSVLPPGTDTQYF.